This entry concerns a single T cell receptor beta chain. Its cognate antigen is unknown. The CDR3 spans 14 residues. Between the trimmed V and J ends, which lost 3 bases and 2 bases, there was a span of 10 bases. Germline assignment: CDR1 LNHDA and CDR2 SQIVND (reference sequence). Each patient experienced a relapse that followed autologous stem cell transplantation, and brentuximab vedotin exposure varied. Progressive disease, partial response or complete response was each patient's best response. This sample was taken from a study of PD-1 blockade in classical Hodgkin lymphoma. Overall study results and limits: Baseline diversity resembling that of newly diagnosed patients was seen in complete responders. Before treatment, TCR diversity in newly diagnosed patients was reportedly lower than in healthy donors.

TCRdb keeps only in-frame clones here, not all; method: immunoSEQ multiplex PCR. The table shows around 20,000 clones, with 75% to 90% occurring only once. This sequence originates from a human donor with classical Hodgkin lymphoma. This sequence joins TRBV19 and TRBJ1-2, with TRBD1 as a possible D gene (5 bases). This material consisted of peripheral blood mononuclear cells (PBMCs), taken before the second cycle of nivolumab. CDR3 bases: TGTGCCAGTAGTATTCAGGGCTCAAACTATGGCTACACCTTC. It translates to CASSIQGSNYGYTF.